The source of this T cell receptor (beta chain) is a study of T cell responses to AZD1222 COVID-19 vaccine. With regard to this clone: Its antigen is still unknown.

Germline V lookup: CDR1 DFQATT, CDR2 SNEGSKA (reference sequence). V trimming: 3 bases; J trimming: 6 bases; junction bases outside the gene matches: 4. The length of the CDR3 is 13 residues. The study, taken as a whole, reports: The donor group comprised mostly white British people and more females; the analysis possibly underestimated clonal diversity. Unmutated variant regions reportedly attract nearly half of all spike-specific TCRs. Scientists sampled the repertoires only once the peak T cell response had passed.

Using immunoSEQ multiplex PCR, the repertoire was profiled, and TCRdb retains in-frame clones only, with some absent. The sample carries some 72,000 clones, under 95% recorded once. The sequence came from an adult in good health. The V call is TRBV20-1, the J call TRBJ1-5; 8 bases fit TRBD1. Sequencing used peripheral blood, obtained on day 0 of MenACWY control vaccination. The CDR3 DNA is TGCAGTGCTAGTGGACAGGGTCGTCAGCCCCAGCATTTT. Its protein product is CSASGQGRQPQHF.